These 19 T cell receptor beta chains were all obtained from the same sample, sequenced in a study of control samples from healthy donors and cancer patients. Using immunoSEQ multiplex PCR, the repertoire was profiled, and TCRdb retains in-frame clones only, with some absent. The repertoire holds 170,000 or so clones, with roughly 92% as singletons. Sample: blood. These receptors were taken from a woman aged 18-29 years in good health.

This chain joins TRBV4-2 and TRBJ2-1; 10 bases fit TRBD2. This CDR3 contains 17 residues. The junction had 12 bases not matched to a gene; V was cut back by 0 bases and J by 10 bases. Germline V gene sequence: CDR1 LGHNA, CDR2 YNFKEQ. The CDR3 sequence is CASSQDRTSGTWGEQFF. The DNA for the CDR3 is TGTGCCAGCAGCCAAGATAGAACTAGCGGGACTTGGGGGGAGCAGTTCTTC.

Written as DNA, the CDR3 is TGCGCCAGCAGCTTCAGTAGCACAGCCACTGAAGCTTTCTTT. Amino acid sequence: CASSFSSTATEAFF. The genes are TRBV5-1 and TRBJ1-1, with D unclear. Germline CDR1 reads SGHRS; CDR2 reads YFSETQ. This CDR3 is 14 amino acids long. Trimming pared 2 bases from V and 4 bases from J, leaving 12 bases between. Based on the CDR3 plus reference TRBV5-1 and TRBJ1-1, the full variable domain is KAGVTQTPRYLIKTRGQQVTLSCSPISGHRSVSWYQQTPGQGLQFLFEYFSETQRNKGNFPGRFSGRQFSNSRSEMNVSTLELGDSALYLCASSFSSTATEAFFGQGTRLTVV.

The chain has TRBV5-1 and TRBJ2-5; no definite D call. This CDR3 has 13 amino acids. Germline V lookup: CDR1 SGHRS, CDR2 YFSETQ. Trimming shortened V by 0 bases and J by 5 bases, and 8 bases separated the two germline ends. CDR3 residues: CASSLGDRETQYF. In nucleotides, the CDR3 is TGCGCCAGCAGCTTGGGGGATCGGGAGACCCAGTACTTC.

V usage is TRBV19 and J usage is TRBJ2-1, with 8 bases identical to TRBD2. V was clipped by 1 base and J by 6 bases; unmatched bases: 5. The CDR3 spans 15 residues. Per germline, CDR1 LNHDA and CDR2 SQIVND (reference sequence). As DNA, the CDR3 is TGTGCCAGTAGTATAGGGACTAGCTTCTCCAATGAGCAGTTCTTC. Residues: CASSIGTSFSNEQFF.

This chain links TRBV6-2 or TRBV6-3 with TRBJ1-1, with TRBD1 matching over 8 bases. Per germline, CDR1 MNHEY and CDR2 SVGEGT. V shed 5 bases, J shed 4 bases, and the junction held 0 bases outside the gene matches. The CDR3 runs 12 residues. Here the CDR3 reads CASSDRGTEAFF. For the CDR3, the DNA is TGTGCCAGCAGTGACAGGGGCACTGAAGCTTTCTTT.

The chain has TRBV7-9 and TRBJ1-4; tentative D call: TRBD1 (5 bases). Germline V lookup: CDR1 SEHNR, CDR2 FQNEAQ (reference sequence). V was trimmed by 8 bases and J by 7 bases, leaving 14 bases between them. This CDR3 has 13 amino acids. Here the CDR3 DNA reads TGTGCCAGCTGTTTACGGGGCCCTGAAAAACTGTTTTTT. The encoded protein is CASCLRGPEKLFF. The whole variable domain, remainder taken from reference TRBV7-9 and TRBJ1-4, is DTGVSQNPRHKITKRGQNVTFRCDPISEHNRLYWYRQTLGQGPEFLTYFQNEAQLEKSRLLSDRFSAERPKGSFSTLEIQRTEQGDSAMYLCASCLRGPEKLFFGSGTQLSVL.

The CDR3 DNA is TGTGCCAGCAGCAGGAGATCTTCTAACTATGGCTACACCTTC. As protein: CASSRRSSNYGYTF. The chain employs TRBV9 and TRBJ1-2; D unclear. Germline V lookup: CDR1 SGDLS, CDR2 YYNGEE. The CDR3 consists of 14 residues. Trimming cost V 4 bases and J 0 bases, with 10 bases left between them.

This clone was seen just once. The chain couples TRBV12-3 or TRBV12-4 to TRBJ1-4; D not resolved. Trimming shortened V by 3 bases and J by 3 bases, and 5 bases separated the two germline ends. The CDR3 runs 13 residues. The CDR3 region is CASSFGSNEKLFF. For the CDR3, the DNA is TGTGCCAGCAGTTTTGGATCTAATGAAAAACTGTTTTTT.

V usage is TRBV11-2 and J usage is TRBJ2-1; D gene uncertain. Trimming removed 5 bases at V and 7 bases at J, with 27 bases between. This CDR3 contains 18 residues. Germline V CDR1 and CDR2: SGHAT, FQNNGV. The CDR3 region is CASSPRHSKMGGLNEQFF. CDR3 DNA sequence: TGTGCCAGCAGCCCCCGCCACAGCAAAATGGGCGGCCTAAATGAGCAGTTCTTC.

The chain employs TRBV7-2 and TRBJ1-6, with unresolved D. The V end was cut by 3 bases, the J end by 4 bases, with 7 bases between. The V gene's germline CDR1 is SGHTA and CDR2 FQGNSA. The CDR3 contains 14 residues. CDR3 amino acids: CASSLGSYNSPLHF. The CDR3 coding sequence is TGTGCCAGCAGCTTGGGCAGTTATAATTCACCCCTCCACTTT. Combining the CDR3 with reference TRBV7-2 and TRBJ1-6 gives the whole variable domain GAGVSQSPSNKVTEKGKDVELRCDPISGHTALYWYRQSLGQGLEFLIYFQGNSAPDKSGLPSDRFSAERTGGSVSTLTIQRTQQEDSAVYLCASSLGSYNSPLHFGNGTRLTVT.

CDR3 in amino acids: CATSDPGRETQYF. DNA of the CDR3: TGTGCCACCAGTGATCCGGGACGGGAGACCCAGTACTTC. This chain uses TRBV24-1 with TRBJ2-5, with D perhaps assigned TRBD1 or TRBD2 (5 bases each). Trimming pared 3 bases from V and 5 bases from J, leaving 9 bases between. The V gene's germline CDR1 is KGHDR and CDR2 SFDVKD. This CDR3 spans 13 amino acids.

The rearrangement links TRBV19 to TRBJ2-3; D is possibly TRBD1 or TRBD2 (5 bases each). This CDR3 region has 16 residues. Trimming stripped 7 bases from V and 2 bases from J, with 19 bases between. Looked up from germline, CDR1 is LNHDA and CDR2 is SQIVND (reference sequence). The CDR3 DNA reads as TGTGCCAGTAAAATAGGCCCGGGGCCCCTCACAGATACGCAGTATTTT. Translated, it gives CASKIGPGPLTDTQYF.

The rearrangement uses TRBV11-3 and TRBJ2-2; a possible D gene is TRBD2 (6 bases). The CDR3 contains 14 residues. Trimming pared 6 bases from V and 4 bases from J, leaving 12 bases between. Germline loops: CDR1 SGHNT, CDR2 YENEEA. The chain's CDR3 is CASRSAGGTGELFF. CDR3 nucleotide sequence: TGTGCCAGCAGATCCGCCGGGGGCACCGGGGAGCTGTTTTTT.

The chain links TRBV7-3 to TRBJ1-1; no firm D call. V lost 1 base and J lost 5, with 14 bases in between. There are 15 residues in the CDR3. The germline V gene encodes CDR1 SGHTA and CDR2 FQGTGA. The CDR3 DNA is TGTGCCAGCAGCTTAAAGAGGGTAAGGGAGACTGAAGCTTTCTTT. Translating gives CASSLKRVRETEAFF.

The genes are TRBV27 and TRBJ1-4, with a weak D call TRBD1 (5 bases). V dropped 4 bases and J dropped 7 bases, with 22 bases sitting between them. Germline V gene data show CDR1 as MNHEY and CDR2 as SMNVEV (reference sequence). CDR3 length: 17 amino acids. In nucleotides, the CDR3 is TGTGCCAGCAGTTCAGGATTTCCGGGCCCAGGGAGTGAAAAACTGTTTTTT. Its protein product is CASSSGFPGPGSEKLFF.

This clone is a singleton in its sample. The rearrangement links TRBV29-1 to TRBJ2-7; D is possibly TRBD1 or TRBD2 (5 bases each). The CDR3 contains 15 residues. The germline CDR1 and CDR2 sequences are SQVTM and ANQGSEA. Trimming stripped 6 bases from V and 2 bases from J, with 20 bases between. The CDR3 loop reads CSVYLIRDGAYEQYF. CDR3 sequence (DNA): TGCAGCGTCTATCTAATACGGGACGGAGCCTACGAGCAGTACTTC.

The V call is TRBV9, the J call TRBJ2-2; no clear D. The CDR3 loop spans 12 amino acids. The V gene's germline CDR1 is SGDLS and CDR2 YYNGEE. Trimming removed 1 base from V and 6 bases from J, with 4 bases in between. The CDR3 protein is CASSVTPGELFF. CDR3 bases: TGTGCCAGCAGCGTAACGCCCGGGGAGCTGTTTTTT.

The chain carries TRBV18 and TRBJ1-5, with D possibly being TRBD1 (5 bases). The length of the CDR3 is 13 residues. Germline loops: CDR1 KGHSH, CDR2 LQKENI. Trimming took off 3 bases at V and 2 bases at J, with 5 bases between the two ends. The CDR3 loop reads CASSPGGNQPQHF. The CDR3 DNA sequence: TGTGCCAGCTCACCGGGGGGCAATCAGCCCCAGCATTTT.

CDR3 bases: TGTGCCAGCAGCGGGCCAGGGTCCGGCTATGGCTACACCTTC. Protein product: CASSGPGSGYGYTF. The V gene is TRBV9, the J gene TRBJ1-2; D may be TRBD1 (5 bases). Germline V gene sequence: CDR1 SGDLS, CDR2 YYNGEE. The CDR3 is 14 amino acids. The V gene lost 3 bases and the J gene lost 4 bases, with 13 bases spanning the gap.